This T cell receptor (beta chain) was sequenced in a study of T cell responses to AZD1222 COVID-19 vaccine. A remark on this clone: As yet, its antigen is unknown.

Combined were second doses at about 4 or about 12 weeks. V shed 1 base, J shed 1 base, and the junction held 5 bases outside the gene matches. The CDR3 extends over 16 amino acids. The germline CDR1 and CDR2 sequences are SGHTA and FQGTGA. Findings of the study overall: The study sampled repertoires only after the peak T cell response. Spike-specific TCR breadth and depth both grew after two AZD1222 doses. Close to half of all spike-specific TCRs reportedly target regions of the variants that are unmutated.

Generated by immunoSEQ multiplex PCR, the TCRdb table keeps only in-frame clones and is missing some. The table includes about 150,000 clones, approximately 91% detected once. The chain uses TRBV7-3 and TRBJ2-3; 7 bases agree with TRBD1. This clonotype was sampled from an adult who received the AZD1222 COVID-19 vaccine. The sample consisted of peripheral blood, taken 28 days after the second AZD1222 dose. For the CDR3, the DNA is TGTGCCAGCAGCTTAAGGGCAGGGGGAGGCACAGATACGCAGTATTTT. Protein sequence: CASSLRAGGGTDTQYF.